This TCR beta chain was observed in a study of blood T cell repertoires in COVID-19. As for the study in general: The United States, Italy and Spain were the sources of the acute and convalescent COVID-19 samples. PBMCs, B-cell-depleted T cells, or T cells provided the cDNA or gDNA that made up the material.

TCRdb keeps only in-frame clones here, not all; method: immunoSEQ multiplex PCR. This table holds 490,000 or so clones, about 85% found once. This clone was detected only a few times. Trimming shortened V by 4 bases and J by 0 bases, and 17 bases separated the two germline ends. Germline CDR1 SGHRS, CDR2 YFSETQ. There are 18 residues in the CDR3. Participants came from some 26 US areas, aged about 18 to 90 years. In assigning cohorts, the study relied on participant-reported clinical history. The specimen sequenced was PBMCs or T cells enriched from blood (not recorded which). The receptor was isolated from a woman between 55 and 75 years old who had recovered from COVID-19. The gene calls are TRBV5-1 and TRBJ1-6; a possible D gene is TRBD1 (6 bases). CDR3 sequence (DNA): TGCGCCAGCAGCCCCCAGGGGAAGTCGAGCTCCTATAATTCACCCCTCCACTTT. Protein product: CASSPQGKSSSYNSPLHF. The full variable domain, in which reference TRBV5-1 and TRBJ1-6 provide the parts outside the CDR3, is KAGVTQTPRYLIKTRGQQVTLSCSPISGHRSVSWYQQTPGQGLQFLFEYFSETQRNKGNFPGRFSGRQFSNSRSEMNVSTLELGDSALYLCASSPQGKSSSYNSPLHFGNGTRLTVT.